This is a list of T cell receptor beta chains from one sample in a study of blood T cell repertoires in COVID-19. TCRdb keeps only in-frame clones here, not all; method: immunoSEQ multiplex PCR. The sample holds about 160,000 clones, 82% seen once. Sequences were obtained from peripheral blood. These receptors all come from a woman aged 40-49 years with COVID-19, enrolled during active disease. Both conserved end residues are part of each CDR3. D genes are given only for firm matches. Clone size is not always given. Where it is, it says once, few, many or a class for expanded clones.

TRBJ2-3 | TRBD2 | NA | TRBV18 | TGTGCCAGCTCCATCGTAGCGGGGGGGCGTGATACGCAGTATTTT | CASSIVAGGRDTQYF
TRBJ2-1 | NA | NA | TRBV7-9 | TGTGCCAGCAGCCTAAACCTAGTTAATGAGCAGTTCTTC | CASSLNLVNEQFF
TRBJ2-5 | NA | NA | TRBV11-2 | TGTGCCAGCAGCTTAGTGTGGGGACTTCAAGAGACCCAGTACTTC | CASSLVWGLQETQYF
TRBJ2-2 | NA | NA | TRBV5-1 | TGCGCCAGCAGCTTGACCGGGAACACCGGGGAGCTGTTTTTT | CASSLTGNTGELFF
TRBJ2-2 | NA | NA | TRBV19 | TGTGCCAGTTTAAAGACAGGTCGTGCCGGGGAGCTGTTTTTT | CASLKTGRAGELFF
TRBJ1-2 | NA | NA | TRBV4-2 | TGTGCCAGCAGCCAAGTTACGGGAAACTATGGCTACACCTTC | CASSQVTGNYGYTF
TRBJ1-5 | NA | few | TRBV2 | TGTGCCAGCAGTGACCAATTTAGCAATCAGCCCCAGCATTTT | CASSDQFSNQPQHF
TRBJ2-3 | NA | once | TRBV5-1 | TGCGCCAGCAGCTTGGTGGGGCGTAGCCCTGGCACAGATACGCAGTATTTT | CASSLVGRSPGTDTQYF
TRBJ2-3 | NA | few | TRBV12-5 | TGTGCTAGTAATTCAGGCACAGATACGCAGTATTTT | CASNSGTDTQYF
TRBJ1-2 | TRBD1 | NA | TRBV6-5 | TGTGCCAGCAGTTACTTGGACAGGGACGGCTACACCTTC | CASSYLDRDGYTF
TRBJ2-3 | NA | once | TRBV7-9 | TGTGCCAGCAGCTTAGCGCTAAGCTTGCGTGATACGCAGTATTTT | CASSLALSLRDTQYF
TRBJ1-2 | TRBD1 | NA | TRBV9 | TGTGCCAGCAGCGTAGAAGGGACAGGGTCCCTCTATGGCTACACCTTC | CASSVEGTGSLYGYTF
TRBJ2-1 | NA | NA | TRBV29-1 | TGCAGCGTCCAAAAGGGGTCCTACAATGAGCAGTTCTTC | CSVQKGSYNEQFF
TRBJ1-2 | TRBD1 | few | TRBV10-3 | TGTGCCATGGGACAGGGGATGAGCTACACCTTC | CAMGQGMSYTF
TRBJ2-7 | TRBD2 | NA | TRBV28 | TGTGCCACCCTAGCGGGAGACATCTCCTACGAGCAGTACTTC | CATLAGDISYEQYF
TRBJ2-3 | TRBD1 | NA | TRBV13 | TGTGCCAGCACCACGGGACAGGGGAGAGATACGCAGTATTTT | CASTTGQGRDTQYF
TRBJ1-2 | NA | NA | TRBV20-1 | TGCAGTGCTAGTTTCTACAGCAACTATGGCTACACCTTC | CSASFYSNYGYTF
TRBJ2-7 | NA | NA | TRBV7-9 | TGTGCCAGCAGCCACAGCTACGAGCAGTACTTC | CASSHSYEQYF
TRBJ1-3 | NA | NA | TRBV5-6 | TGTGCCAGCAGCTTCAGGGACACCATATATTTT | CASSFRDTIYF
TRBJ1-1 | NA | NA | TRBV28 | TGTGCCGCGGTGGGCGGGGAAGCTTTCTTT | CAAVGGEAFF
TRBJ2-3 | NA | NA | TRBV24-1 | TGTGCCACCACAGGGAAGGGCACAGATACGCAGTATTTT | CATTGKGTDTQYF
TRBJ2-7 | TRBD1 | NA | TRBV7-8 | TGTGCCAGCAGCTTAGAGGGACAGGTGAGAGGCGAGCAGTACTTC | CASSLEGQVRGEQYF
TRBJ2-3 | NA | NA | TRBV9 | TGTGCCAGCAACCTGGGAGGTAGCACAGATACGCAGTATTTT | CASNLGGSTDTQYF
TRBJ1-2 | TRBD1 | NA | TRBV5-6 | TGTGCCAGCAGCCCACAGACAGGGGCTGACTATGGCTACACCTTC | CASSPQTGADYGYTF
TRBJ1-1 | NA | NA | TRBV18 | TGTGCCAGCACCCAGGGGCTGGACACTGAAGCTTTCTTT | CASTQGLDTEAFF
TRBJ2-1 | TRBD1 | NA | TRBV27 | TGTGCCAGCAGTGTAGACAGGGGATCCAATGAGCAGTTCTTC | CASSVDRGSNEQFF
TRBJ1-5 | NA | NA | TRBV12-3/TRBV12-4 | TGTGCCAGCAGTCCCAGATCCAATCAGCCCCAGCATTTT | CASSPRSNQPQHF
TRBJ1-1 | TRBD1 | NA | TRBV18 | TGTGCCAGCTCACCAGATCGGAGGACAGGGCACACTGAAGCTTTCTTT | CASSPDRRTGHTEAFF
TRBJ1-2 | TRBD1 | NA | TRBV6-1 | TGTGCCAGCAGTGAATTAGGGGGACAGGGGGATGGCTACACCTTC | CASSELGGQGDGYTF
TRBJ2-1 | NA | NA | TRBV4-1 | TGCGCCAGCAGCCAACCCGGTGCTGAGCAGTTCTTC | CASSQPGAEQFF
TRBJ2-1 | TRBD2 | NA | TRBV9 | TGTGCCAGCAGCGGCAGACTAGCGGGAGGCCGGTCGAATGAGCAGTTCTTC | CASSGRLAGGRSNEQFF
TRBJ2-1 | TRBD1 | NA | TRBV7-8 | TGTGCCAGCAGCTTACTCCTGGACAGGGGGCCATCAAGCTCCTACAATGAGCAGTTCTTC | CASSLLLDRGPSSSYNEQFF
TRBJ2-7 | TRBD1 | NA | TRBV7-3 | TGTGCCAGCAGCTTAGGGACAGGACCTTCCTACGAGCAGTACTTC | CASSLGTGPSYEQYF
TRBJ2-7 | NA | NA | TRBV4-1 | TGCGCCAGCAGCCAAAGGACAGTCAAGAACTCCTACGAGCAGTACTTC | CASSQRTVKNSYEQYF
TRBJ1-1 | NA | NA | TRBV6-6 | TGTGCCAGCACCCCGGGGAATGAAGCTTTCTTT | CASTPGNEAFF
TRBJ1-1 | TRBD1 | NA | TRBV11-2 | TGTGCCAGCAGCCCTGAGGGGAGGCAGGGGGCAGCATTACCGAAGACTTTCTTT | CASSPEGRQGAALPKTFF
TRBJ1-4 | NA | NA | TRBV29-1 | TGCAGCGTTGAAGCAAGGGGGGAAAAACTGTTTTTT | CSVEARGEKLFF
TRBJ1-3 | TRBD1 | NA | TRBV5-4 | TGTGCCAGCAGCAGGGGACAGGGTGACACCATATATTTT | CASSRGQGDTIYF
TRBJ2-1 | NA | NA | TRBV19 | TGTGCCAGTAGCGAGTCAGGAGGGGGCGCCTACAATGAGCAGTTCTTC | CASSESGGGAYNEQFF
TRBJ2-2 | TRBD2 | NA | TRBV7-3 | TGTGCCAGCAGCTTAATGGCGCTAGCGGGTGCCGGGGAGCTGTTTTTT | CASSLMALAGAGELFF
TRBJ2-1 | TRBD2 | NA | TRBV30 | TGTGCCTGGAGTGATTTCACCGGGACTAGAAACTACAATGAGCAGTTCTTC | CAWSDFTGTRNYNEQFF
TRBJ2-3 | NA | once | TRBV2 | TGTGCCAGCCTAAAAGTCGGGGGCACAGATACGCAGTATTTT | CASLKVGGTDTQYF
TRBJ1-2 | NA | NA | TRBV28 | TGTGCCAGCAGTTTATTGGCAGCTAGCGGCTACACCTTC | CASSLLAASGYTF
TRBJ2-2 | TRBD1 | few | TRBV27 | TGTGCCAGCAGTTTTAGTCCAGGGGGCCGGGCCGGGGAGCTGTTTTTT | CASSFSPGGRAGELFF
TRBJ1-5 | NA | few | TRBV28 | TGTGCCAGCAGTTTAATCGGCGTGGGCAGCCAGGGACCCCAGCATTTT | CASSLIGVGSQGPQHF
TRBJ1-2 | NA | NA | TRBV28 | TGTGCCAGCAGCCATTCGTGGACTGAAGACTATGGCTACACCTTC | CASSHSWTEDYGYTF
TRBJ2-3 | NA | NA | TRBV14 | TGTGCCAGCAGCCAAGACTTTTGGCGGGGGCGCACAGATACGCAGTATTTT | CASSQDFWRGRTDTQYF
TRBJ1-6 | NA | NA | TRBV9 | TGTGCCAGCAGCGTAGGACACAATTCACCCCTCCACTTT | CASSVGHNSPLHF